The clone carrying this TCR beta chain was seen a few times. Authors' processing steps: Amplifying reference gene primers gave estimates of nucleated cell counts. Method: immunoSEQ multiplex PCR; TCRdb's copy keeps in-frame clones and lacks some. The DNA was the basis for D and trimming; V, J and clone size are from that table. The sample records approximately 220,000 clones, 80% to 85% being singletons. This specimen comes from a study of blood T cell repertoires in COVID-19. Study in general: Donors in the United States, Italy and Spain gave samples during acute or convalescent COVID-19. Sources were T cells, B-cell-depleted T cells, or PBMCs; the material itself was cDNA or gDNA.

The germline CDR1 and CDR2 sequences are SEHNR and FQNEAQ (reference sequence). CDR3 length: 18 residues. Losses at the gene ends were 3 bases for V and 0 bases for J; bases not matched to a gene: 10. J is TRBJ2-3 and V is TRBV7-9; 9 bases align to TRBD2. Material: peripheral blood. The TCR comes from a woman aged 30 to 39 who had recovered from COVID-19. The CDR3 DNA reads TGTGCCAGCAGCTTGTTTCAGGTCCTAGCGGGAAGCACAGATACGCAGTATTTT. The encoded protein is CASSLFQVLAGSTDTQYF. Complete variable domain (other parts from reference TRBV7-9 and TRBJ2-3): DTGVSQNPRHKITKRGQNVTFRCDPISEHNRLYWYRQTLGQGPEFLTYFQNEAQLEKSRLLSDRFSAERPKGSFSTLEIQRTEQGDSAMYLCASSLFQVLAGSTDTQYFGPGTRLTVL.